This TCR beta chain derives from a study of blood T cells in healthy people across ages. Whole-study findings and limits: In older individuals, TCR beta diversity per million T cells was lower, falling roughly linearly with age.

Next came a second PCR, run for roughly 6 to 11 cycles, which used a sample-barcoded 5' primer along with a J-beta primer mix. Every cDNA was tagged by a template-switch adaptor with 12 random nucleotides. TCRdb used MiXCR to reprocess the 5' RACE reads, holding one entry per CDR3 protein. Among 780,000 or so distinct CDR3 sequences listed, approximately 25% were seen once. For this clonotype: Its target is not known.

In germline, CDR1 is SGHTA, CDR2 FQGNSA. The CDR3 extends over 18 amino acids. V trimming: 5 bases; J trimming: 5 bases; junction bases outside the gene matches: 16. This sample also appeared in a second study, on T cells of mothers and their children. That paper states: A handful of children, together with their three healthy Caucasian mothers, made up the donors.

This receptor was obtained from a boy between 10 and 17 years old in good health. The chain combines TRBV7-2 with TRBJ2-2; 8 bases line up with TRBD1. Material: blood. The CDR3 DNA reads TGTGCCAGCAGCCGTATTAGCCTGACAGGGGAAGAAACCGGGGAGCTGTTTTTT. It encodes CASSRISLTGEETGELFF.